A selection of T cell receptor beta chains follows, all from one sample in a study of sequential checkpoint blockade in melanoma. Repertoires were generated with immunoSEQ multiplex PCR, while TCRdb's copy carries only in-frame clones and drops some. The data show 30,000 to 40,000 clones, approximately 84% seen once. The sequences come from CD8+ T cells sorted from blood (inferred from file names), collected from a patient given nivolumab and ipilimumab in sequence. The receptor source for this set is a human donor with melanoma. CDR3s leave out the opening cysteine and the closing phenylalanine or tryptophan. The order of the fields is CDR3 length, D gene, V gene, J gene, CDR3 protein. The D gene is left open where the match is weak.

>12|TRBD2|TRBV19|TRBJ2-7
ASSAGGPLYEQY
>14|TRBD2|TRBV13|TRBJ2-1
ASSTTGTSAYNEQF
>12|TRBD1|TRBV10-3|TRBJ1-2
AISTGTDTFGYT
>14|TRBD2|TRBV27|TRBJ2-2
ASSFGLAGLTGELF
>11|NA|TRBV4-1|TRBJ1-1
ASSQMSGSEAF
>12|TRBD2|TRBV19|TRBJ2-7
ASRAGGGSYEQY
>12|TRBD1|TRBV27|TRBJ2-3
ASSWGQGADTQY
>12|TRBD1|TRBV28|TRBJ2-3
ASSIHRGSDTQY
>10|NA|TRBV6-5|TRBJ2-3
ASSSGGDTQY
>10|NA|TRBV5-1|TRBJ2-7
ASSLNYYEQY
>12|NA|TRBV5-1|TRBJ2-7
ASSLQGSSYEQY
>12|NA|TRBV5-6|TRBJ2-1
ASSGGWALNEQF
>12|TRBD1|TRBV10-1|TRBJ2-1
ASSDRTGGNEQF
>13|TRBD1|TRBV7-2|TRBJ2-5
ASSLTGTEGETQY
>10|NA|TRBV6-1|TRBJ2-1
ASMAAYNEQF
>11|NA|TRBV11-2|TRBJ2-5
ASSLWAGETQY
>10|NA|TRBV6-1|TRBJ1-6
ASSPLSSPLH
>13|TRBD1|TRBV7-7|TRBJ2-1
ASSSTGGAFDEQF
>12|NA|TRBV10-1|TRBJ2-1
ASSRRSSYNEQF
>13|NA|TRBV5-6|TRBJ1-2
ASSLGAGSEYGYT
>12|TRBD1|TRBV5-1|NA
ASSLGDSYYEQY
>13|NA|TRBV15|TRBJ1-1
ATSRVGQGSTEAF
>11|NA|TRBV7-6|TRBJ2-3
ASSPESTDTQY
>12|NA|TRBV2|TRBJ1-1
ASSEEEIYTEAF
>15|NA|TRBV27|TRBJ2-3
ASSPSAAGPYTDTQY
>13|TRBD2|TRBV6-5|TRBJ2-7
ASSYGEGVWNEQY
>12|TRBD1|TRBV5-4|TRBJ2-3
ASSLTGERDTQY
>11|TRBD2|TRBV27|TRBJ2-5
ASRTSGRETQY
>14|NA|TRBV5-1|TRBJ2-7
ASSLEPTGLVYEQY
>12|NA|TRBV27|TRBJ1-5
ASSPVDSNQPQH
>12|NA|TRBV28|TRBJ1-1
ASSLGVEGTEAF
>15|TRBD2|TRBV27|TRBJ2-1
ASSLSPSGGPHNEQF
>13|TRBD1|TRBV6-5|TRBJ1-4
ASSYGGTGDEKLF
>11|NA|TRBV5-1|TRBJ2-7
ASSPDYNYEQY
>12|TRBD1|TRBV2|TRBJ2-7
ASSAGTDSYEQY
>14|TRBD2|TRBV7-2|TRBJ2-7
ASSLGYSGRAYEQY
>13|TRBD2|TRBV6-4|TRBJ2-1
ASREGTSRQDEQF
>15|TRBD2|TRBV7-2|TRBJ2-1
ASSLVLAGLSYNEQF
>12|NA|TRBV7-2|TRBJ2-7
ASSLASNSYEQY
>11|TRBD1|TRBV9|TRBJ2-1
ASRGGSYNEQF
>14|TRBD2|TRBV9|TRBJ2-3
ASSPDSGHSTDTQY
>14|TRBD2|TRBV7-2|TRBJ2-7
ASSSLSGGPFYEQY
>14|TRBD2|TRBV2|TRBJ2-5
ASSEWRAGGQETQY
>13|TRBD1|TRBV19|TRBJ1-4
ASSGGQTGFEKLF
>11|TRBD2|TRBV27|TRBJ2-1
ASSYSGENEQF
>12|NA|TRBV7-9|TRBJ2-3
ASSFEGLADTQY
>12|NA|TRBV27|TRBJ2-7
ASSLEGYSYEQY
>12|TRBD1|TRBV28|TRBJ2-7
ASRPDRGSYEQY
>13|NA|TRBV28|TRBJ1-2
ASSLGLVLDYGYT
>13|TRBD2|TRBV7-6|TRBJ2-5
ASSWGGVEQETQY
>14|NA|TRBV18|TRBJ1-4
ASSRPGSPTNEKLF
>13|NA|TRBV6-6|TRBJ2-7
ASSYSIQGLDERY
>12|NA|TRBV27|TRBJ2-2
ASSLGLNTGELF
>12|TRBD1|TRBV5-6|TRBJ2-7
ASSWGQPHYEQY
>12|NA|TRBV5-1|NA
ASRGQTNSYEQY
>12|TRBD1|TRBV5-1|TRBJ2-7
ASSQGQGPYEQY
>11|NA|TRBV7-9|TRBJ2-7
ASSFPGIYEQY
>13|NA|TRBV4-1|TRBJ2-1
ASSPISGSYNEQF
>14|TRBD1|TRBV28|TRBJ1-5
ASSFSGTVSNQPQH
>11|NA|TRBV10-3|TRBJ2-5
AISDRAQETQY